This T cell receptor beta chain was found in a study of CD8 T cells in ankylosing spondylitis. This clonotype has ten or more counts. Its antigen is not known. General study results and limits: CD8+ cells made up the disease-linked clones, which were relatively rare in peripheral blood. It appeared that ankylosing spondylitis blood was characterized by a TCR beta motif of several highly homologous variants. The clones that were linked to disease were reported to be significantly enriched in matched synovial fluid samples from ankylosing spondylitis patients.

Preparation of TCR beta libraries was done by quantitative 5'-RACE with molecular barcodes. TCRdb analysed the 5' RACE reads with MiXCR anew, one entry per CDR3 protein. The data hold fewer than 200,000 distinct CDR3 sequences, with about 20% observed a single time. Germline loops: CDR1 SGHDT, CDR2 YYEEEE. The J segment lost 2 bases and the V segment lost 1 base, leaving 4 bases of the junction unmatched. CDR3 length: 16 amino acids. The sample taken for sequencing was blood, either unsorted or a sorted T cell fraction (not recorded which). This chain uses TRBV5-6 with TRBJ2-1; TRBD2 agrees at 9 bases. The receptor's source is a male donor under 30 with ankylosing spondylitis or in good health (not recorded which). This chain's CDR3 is CASSLYGGRAYNEQFF. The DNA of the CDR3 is TGTGCCAGCAGCTTGTATGGCGGGAGGGCCTACAATGAGCAGTTCTTC.